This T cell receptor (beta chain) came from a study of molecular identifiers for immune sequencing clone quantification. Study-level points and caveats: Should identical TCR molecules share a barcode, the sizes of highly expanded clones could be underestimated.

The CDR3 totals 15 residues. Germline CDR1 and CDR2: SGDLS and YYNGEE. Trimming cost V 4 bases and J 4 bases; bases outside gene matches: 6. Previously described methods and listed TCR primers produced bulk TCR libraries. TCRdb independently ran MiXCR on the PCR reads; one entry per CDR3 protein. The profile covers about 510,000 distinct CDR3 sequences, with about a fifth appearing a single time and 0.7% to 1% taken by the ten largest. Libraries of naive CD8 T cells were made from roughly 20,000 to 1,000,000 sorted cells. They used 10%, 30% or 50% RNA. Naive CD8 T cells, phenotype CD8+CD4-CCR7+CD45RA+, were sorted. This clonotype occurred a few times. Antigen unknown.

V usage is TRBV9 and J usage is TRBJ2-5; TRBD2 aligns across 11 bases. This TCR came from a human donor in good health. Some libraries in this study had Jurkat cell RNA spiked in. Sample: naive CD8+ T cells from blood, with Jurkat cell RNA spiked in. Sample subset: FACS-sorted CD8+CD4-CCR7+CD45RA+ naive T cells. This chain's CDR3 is CASSPSGRLGETQYF. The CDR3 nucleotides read TGTGCCAGCAGCCCTAGCGGGAGGTTAGGAGAGACCCAGTACTTC.